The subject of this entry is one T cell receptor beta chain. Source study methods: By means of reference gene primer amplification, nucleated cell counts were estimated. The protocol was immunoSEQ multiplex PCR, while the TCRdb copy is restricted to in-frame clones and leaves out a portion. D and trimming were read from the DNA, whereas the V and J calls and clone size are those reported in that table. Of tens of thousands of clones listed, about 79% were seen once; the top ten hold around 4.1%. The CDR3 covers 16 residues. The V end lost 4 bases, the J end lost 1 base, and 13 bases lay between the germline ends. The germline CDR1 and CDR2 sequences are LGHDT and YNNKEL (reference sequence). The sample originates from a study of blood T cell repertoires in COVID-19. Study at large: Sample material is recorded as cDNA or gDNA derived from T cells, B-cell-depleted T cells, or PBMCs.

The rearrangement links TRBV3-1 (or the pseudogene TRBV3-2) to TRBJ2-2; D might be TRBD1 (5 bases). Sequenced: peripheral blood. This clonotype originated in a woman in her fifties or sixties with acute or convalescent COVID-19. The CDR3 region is CASSPSQGGNTGELFF. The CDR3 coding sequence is TGTGCCAGCAGCCCGTCGCAGGGTGGGAACACCGGGGAGCTGTTTTTT.